Listed below are T cell receptor beta chains from one sample, sequenced in a study of T-cell reconstitution after alpha-beta-depleted transplantation in children. TCRdb itself ran the PCR reads through MiXCR, one entry per CDR3 protein. The table records over 80,000 distinct CDR3 sequences, 20% to 30% of them present only once. The sample in question was PBMCs, obtained before TCRalphabeta/CD19-depleted stem cell transplant. These receptors were collected from a boy between 2 and 15 years old with acute lymphoblastic leukemia, due to receive a stem cell transplant. Both conserved end residues are part of each CDR3. The D gene is left open where the match is weak.

d_gene	v_gene	j_gene	CDR3aa
TRBD2	TRBV2	TRBJ2-1	CASIRTSGGNEQFF
NA	TRBV7-8	TRBJ2-1	CASSLGDSGTYNEQFF
NA	TRBV20-1	TRBJ1-2	CSARRGRGGYTF
NA	TRBV11-2	TRBJ2-3	CASSYQRTDTQYF
TRBD2	TRBV28	TRBJ2-1	CASRLAEGWNEQFF
TRBD2	TRBV9	TRBJ2-1	CASSVDAGELYNEQFF
TRBD2	TRBV5-5	TRBJ2-5	CASSSGMQETQYF
TRBD1	TRBV2	TRBJ1-6	CASNRDRNNSPLHF
TRBD1	TRBV28	TRBJ2-1	CASSFARGNWNEQFF
NA	TRBV29-1	TRBJ2-1	CSVEGRLNEQFF
TRBD1	TRBV28	TRBJ1-6	CASSFAGQANNSPLHF
NA	TRBV9	TRBJ1-4	CASSVAQGLGEKLFF
NA	TRBV6-1	TRBJ2-7	CASSEWTSYLYEQYF
TRBD1	TRBV27	TRBJ2-5	CATLRGRETQYF
NA	TRBV20-1	TRBJ2-1	CSAVGSYNEQFF
NA	TRBV5-6	TRBJ2-7	CASSYTQTSYEQYF
NA	TRBV20-1	TRBJ1-2	CSALRNQGYGYTF
TRBD2	TRBV20-1	TRBJ2-1	CSAPSGGASREQFF
NA	TRBV20-1	TRBJ2-7	CSARSGVLSYEQYF
NA	TRBV4-3	TRBJ2-7	CASSQRGEQYF
NA	TRBV7-2	TRBJ2-7	CASSSPPAKREQYF
NA	TRBV5-5	TRBJ2-1	CASSPTPQGYYNEQFF
NA	TRBV5-6	TRBJ2-1	CASSLGVGGVYNEQFF
TRBD1	TRBV18	TRBJ2-3	CASSPRQGGTDTQYF
TRBD2	TRBV5-6	TRBJ2-7	CASSSTSGKSQQYF
NA	TRBV27	TRBJ2-1	CASSGFSPSGGASYNVQFF
TRBD2	TRBV14	TRBJ2-1	CASSHWTSGGANEQFF
NA	TRBV5-1	TRBJ1-2	CASSLRQNYGYTF
TRBD2	TRBV6-2/TRBV6-3	TRBJ2-1	CASTPTSGGVNEQIF
NA	TRBV27	TRBJ1-6	CATQDGGRSPLHF
NA	TRBV3-1	TRBJ1-5	CASSQRGSNQPQHF
NA	TRBV6-1	TRBJ2-7	CASGGPGLNTGTPRGEQYF
NA	TRBV20-1	TRBJ2-1	CSAPDGGRNEQFF
TRBD2	TRBV7-2	TRBJ2-1	CASSPYTSGGYNEQFF
NA	TRBV25-1	TRBJ2-1	CASSEYTPAQMTYNEQFF
NA	TRBV7-9	TRBJ2-7	CASSLEKGSDGEQYF
NA	TRBV7-2	TRBJ2-7	CASSLFAGSYEQYF
NA	TRBV27	TRBJ2-7	CASSTPYEQYF
TRBD2	TRBV6-1	TRBJ2-3	CASSRGSSGSLSQYF
NA	TRBV6-1	TRBJ1-1	CASRGGRASGAEAFF
TRBD1	TRBV6-2/TRBV6-3	TRBJ1-1	CASSYPDRARTEAFF
TRBD1	TRBV24-1	TRBJ2-7	CATARTGSYEQYF
TRBD1	TRBV28	TRBJ2-7	CASRMGQSFSYEQYF
NA	TRBV5-1	TRBJ2-1	CASSLAVEQFF
NA	TRBV20-1	TRBJ2-3	CSAGPGTDTQYF
NA	TRBV7-9	TRBJ2-7	CASSFNSGPTNSYEQYF
TRBD1	TRBV5-1	TRBJ1-1	CASSADRRNTEAFF
TRBD2	TRBV7-2	TRBJ2-7	CASSLTSIAGNEQYF
NA	TRBV28	TRBJ2-3	CASSSSGVQGTDTQYF
TRBD1	TRBV10-2	TRBJ1-2	CASTDRGRYGYTF
TRBD2	TRBV20-1	TRBJ2-1	CSARDLSGRLLYNEQFF
TRBD1	TRBV7-8	TRBJ2-2	CASSLAGGLQNTGELFF
NA	TRBV7-2	TRBJ2-1	CASSLGGVGSYNEQFF
TRBD2	TRBV20-1	TRBJ2-3	CSASKRDPSTDTQYF
TRBD1	TRBV24-1	TRBJ2-1	CATSDFRQGNYNEQFF